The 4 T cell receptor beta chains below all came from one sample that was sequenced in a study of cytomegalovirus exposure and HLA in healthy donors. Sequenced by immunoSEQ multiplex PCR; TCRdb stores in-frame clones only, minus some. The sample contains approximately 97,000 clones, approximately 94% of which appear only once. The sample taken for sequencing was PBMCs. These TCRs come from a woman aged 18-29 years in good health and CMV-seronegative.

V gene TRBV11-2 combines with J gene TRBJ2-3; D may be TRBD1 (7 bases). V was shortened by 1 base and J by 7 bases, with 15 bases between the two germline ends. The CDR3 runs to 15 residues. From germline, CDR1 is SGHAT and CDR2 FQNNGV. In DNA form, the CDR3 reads TGTGCCAGCAGCTTAGCCTCAGGGGGGCGAAATACGCAGTATTTT. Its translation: CASSLASGGRNTQYF.

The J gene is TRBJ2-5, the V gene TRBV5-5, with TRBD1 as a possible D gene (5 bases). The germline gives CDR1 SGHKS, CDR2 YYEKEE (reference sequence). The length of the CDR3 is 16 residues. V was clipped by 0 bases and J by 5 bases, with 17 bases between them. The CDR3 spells CASSLGYGRVGETQYF. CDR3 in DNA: TGTGCCAGCAGCTTGGGGTATGGCAGGGTTGGTGAGACCCAGTACTTC.

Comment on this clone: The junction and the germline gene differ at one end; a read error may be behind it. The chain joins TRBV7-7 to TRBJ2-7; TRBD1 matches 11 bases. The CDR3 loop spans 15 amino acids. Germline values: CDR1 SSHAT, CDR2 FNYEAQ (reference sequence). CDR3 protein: CASSLRPGQGGEQYF. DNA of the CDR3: TGTGCTAGCAGCTTAAGACCGGGACAGGGGGGCGAGCAGTACTTC.

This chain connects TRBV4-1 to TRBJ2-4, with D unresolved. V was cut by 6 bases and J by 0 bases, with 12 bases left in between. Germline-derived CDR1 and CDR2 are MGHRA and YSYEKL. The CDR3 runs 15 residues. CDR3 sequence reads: CASSGSAVAKNIQYF. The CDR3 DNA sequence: TGCGCCAGCAGTGGCAGCGCCGTAGCCAAAAACATTCAGTACTTC.